Presented here are 22 T cell receptor beta chains from one specimen sequenced in a study of shared clonotypes between healthy human individuals. Measured with immunoSEQ multiplex PCR; TCRdb has only the in-frame clones, and not every one. The sample records more than 400,000 clones, 78% being singletons. Sequenced material: PBMCs. The source of these receptors is a woman aged 40 to 50 in good health. Some clones in this sample may be carry-over from other donors' samples.

This chain links TRBV5-1 with TRBJ1-2; TRBD1 might be the D (5 bases). The CDR3 consists of 16 residues. Trimming stripped 0 bases from V and 0 bases from J, with 12 bases between. The germline V gene has CDR1 SGHRS and CDR2 YFSETQ. CDR3 in DNA: TGCGCCAGCAGCTTGGGAGGGGCAGGAGCTAACTATGGCTACACCTTC. Amino acid sequence: CASSLGGAGANYGYTF.

V usage is TRBV7-8 and J usage is TRBJ2-1; 8 bases agree with TRBD2. CDR3 length: 16 amino acids. V trimming: 5 bases; J trimming: 0 bases; junction bases outside the gene matches: 6. Germline CDR1 is SGHVS and CDR2 is FQNEAQ. The CDR3 DNA sequence: TGTGCCAGCAGCCCCCCCGGACTAGCCTCCTACAATGAGCAGTTCTTC. Translating it yields CASSPPGLASYNEQFF.

This chain links TRBV19 with TRBJ2-4, with 7 bases aligning to TRBD2. Trimming removed 5 bases from V and 5 bases from J; junction bases left unmatched: 12. From germline, CDR1 is LNHDA and CDR2 SQIVND (reference sequence). The CDR3 is 16 residues long. The CDR3 region is CASSFRGAAGENIQYF. The CDR3 DNA reads TGTGCCAGTAGTTTTCGAGGGGCGGCGGGAGAAAACATTCAGTACTTC.

This rearrangement joins TRBV6-1 to TRBJ1-2; 7 bases line up with TRBD1. V trimming: 7 bases; J trimming: 6 bases; junction bases outside the gene matches: 11. This CDR3 is 14 amino acids long. Germline V gene data show CDR1 as MNHNS and CDR2 as SASEGT. CDR3 in amino acids: CASKEGRDSDGYTF. CDR3 nucleotides: TGTGCCAGCAAGGAAGGGCGGGACAGTGATGGCTACACCTTC.

The chain joins TRBV5-4 to TRBJ2-5; D unresolved. V was trimmed by 0 bases and J by 0 bases, leaving 6 bases between them. Germline lookup yields CDR1 SGHNT and CDR2 YYREEE (reference sequence). The CDR3 totals 14 residues. CDR3 in amino acids: CASSLGQHQETQYF. The DNA of the CDR3 is TGTGCCAGCAGCTTGGGACAACACCAAGAGACCCAGTACTTC.

The chain has TRBV29-1 and TRBJ2-7, with 7 nucleotides matching TRBD1. Looked up from germline, CDR1 is SQVTM and CDR2 is ANQGSEA. V was pared by 7 bases and J by 2 bases, with 2 bases of the junction left unmatched. The length of the CDR3 is 11 residues. CDR3 amino acids: CSGGQPYEQYF. The CDR3 region has the DNA TGCAGCGGGGGACAGCCCTACGAGCAGTACTTC.

Worth noting for this clone: One end of the junction is discordant with germline, which a read error may explain. The rearrangement joins TRBV6-4 to TRBJ2-1, with 8 bases that match TRBD2. Germline-derived CDR1 and CDR2 are MRHNA and SNTAGT. The length of the CDR3 is 15 residues. The chain's CDR3 is CASSYSTGGDNEQFF. In nucleotides, the CDR3 is TGTGCCAGCAGTTACTCTACGGGAGGGGACAATGAGCAGTTCTTC.

J is TRBJ1-5 and V is TRBV28; D is undetermined. V was clipped by 3 bases and J by 0 bases, with 24 bases between them. This CDR3 comprises 20 residues. CDR1 and CDR2 (germline): MDHEN, SYDVKM. DNA of the CDR3: TGTGCCAGCAGTTTCCCCACCTTACGGGCCCAGGTATATAGCAATCAGCCCCAGCATTTT. It specifies CASSFPTLRAQVYSNQPQHF.

The V call is TRBV7-9, the J call TRBJ1-1, with D possibly matching TRBD1 (5 bases). The CDR3 sequence is 13 residues long. V was clipped by 1 base and J by 5 bases, with 8 bases between them. Looked up from germline, CDR1 is SEHNR and CDR2 is FQNEAQ (reference sequence). The CDR3 DNA reads TGTGCCAGCAGCTTAGAAACAGGAACTGAAGCTTTCTTT. Its translation: CASSLETGTEAFF.

As for this clone: A much bigger clone sits one base away, suggesting this may be a read error. The identical CDR3 is also encoded by other nucleotide sequences in the sample. The chain couples TRBV7-9 to TRBJ2-5; 9 positions agree with TRBD1. This CDR3 has 14 residues. V lost 1 base to trimming and J lost 3 bases; unmatched junction nucleotides: 0. Germline CDR1 and CDR2: SEHNR and FQNEAQ (reference sequence). The CDR3 reads CASSLGTGEETQYF. As DNA, the CDR3 is TGTGCCAGCAGCTTAGGGACAGGGGAAGAGACCCAGTACTTC.

The CDR3 sequence is CASSLGGSQETQYF. The CDR3 DNA reads as TGTGCCAGCAGCTTAGGGGGCAGCCAAGAGACCCAGTACTTC. The rearrangement uses TRBV7-2 and TRBJ2-5, with D perhaps TRBD1 (5 bases). The CDR3 sequence is 14 residues long. CDR1 is SGHTA, CDR2 FQGNSA, per germline. Deletions cut 1 base from V and 1 base from J, with 7 bases between.

In the case of this clone: Distinct nucleotide sequences in the sample also encode this CDR3. The chain is built from TRBV19 and TRBJ2-3; D possibly matches TRBD1 or TRBD2 (5 bases each). CDR3 length: 11 amino acids. Trimming took 6 bases from V and 5 from J, leaving 6 bases between them. The germline CDR1 and CDR2 sequences are LNHDA and SQIVND (reference sequence). As DNA, the CDR3 is TGTGCCAGTAGGAGGGGAGATACGCAGTATTTT. This encodes CASRRGDTQYF.

Note on this clone: A read error may explain this, as a much larger clone is one base away. Distinct nucleotide sequences in the sample also encode this CDR3. The J gene is TRBJ1-5, the V gene TRBV27; 9 positions agree with TRBD1. CDR1 is MNHEY, CDR2 SMNVEV, per germline (reference sequence). This CDR3 is built from 14 residues. Here the CDR3 DNA reads TGTGCCAGCCGAGGGACAGGGAGCAACCAGCCCCAGCATTTT. Encoded protein: CASRGTGSNQPQHF.

V gene TRBV7-8 combines with J gene TRBJ2-1; D is undetermined. With 5 bases removed from V and 1 base from J, the gap between germline ends came to 9 bases. The length of the CDR3 is 14 residues. Germline-derived CDR1 and CDR2 are SGHVS and FQNEAQ. CDR3 region: CASSPSRSYNEQFF. CDR3 sequence (DNA): TGTGCCAGCAGCCCGAGCCGTTCCTACAATGAGCAGTTCTTC.

J is TRBJ2-3 and V is TRBV6-6, with TRBD2 matching 8 bases. Germline V gene lookup returns CDR1 MNHNY and CDR2 SVGAGI (reference sequence). The CDR3 extends over 16 amino acids. V shed 6 bases, J shed 5 bases, and the junction held 13 bases outside the gene matches. The CDR3, as DNA: TGTGCCAGCAGCCCTCTTCTTAGCGGGATGAGAGATACGCAGTATTTT. Translation gives CASSPLLSGMRDTQYF.

The chain combines TRBV28 with TRBJ1-6; D ambiguous. The CDR3 totals 12 residues. Trimming cost V 7 bases and J 7 bases, with 8 bases left between them. The V gene's germline CDR1 is MDHEN and CDR2 SYDVKM. The CDR3 DNA reads as TGTGCCAGCACCTCAGGAAATTCACCCCTCCACTTT. Translation gives CASTSGNSPLHF.

The rearrangement joins TRBV5-8 to TRBJ2-7; 7 positions agree with TRBD1. Losses at the gene ends were 0 bases for V and 5 bases for J; bases not matched to a gene: 8. The germline gives CDR1 SGHTS, CDR2 YDEGEE. This CDR3 contains 15 residues. The DNA of the CDR3 is TGTGCCAGCAGCTTGGCCCGGACAGGATTCAACGAGCAGTACTTC. Encoded protein: CASSLARTGFNEQYF.

The V gene is TRBV10-3, the J gene TRBJ2-7; D is possibly TRBD1 (5 bases). V lost 4 bases and J lost 1, with 11 bases in between. The CDR3 is 14 residues long. Germline V gene sequence: CDR1 ENHRY, CDR2 SYGVKD. This CDR3 is CAISAGSSSYEQYF. The CDR3 DNA reads as TGTGCCATCAGTGCAGGGTCTTCTTCCTACGAGCAGTACTTC.

This clone was recorded only once. The V and J genes are TRBV11-3 and TRBJ1-1; no clear D gene. The V gene's germline CDR1 is SGHNT and CDR2 YENEEA. V gave up 3 bases and J gave up 6 bases, with 11 bases separating them. The CDR3 totals 13 residues. The CDR3 spells CASSFSTEAEAFF. CDR3 bases: TGTGCCAGCAGCTTTTCTACCGAGGCTGAAGCTTTCTTT.

The CDR3 is CASTTVVTGELFF. CDR3 sequence (DNA): TGTGCCAGTACCACCGTGGTCACCGGGGAGCTGTTTTTT. The V call is TRBV6-1, the J call TRBJ2-2; D ambiguous. The V and J ends lost 9 bases and 4 bases respectively, with 12 bases between them. Germline assignment: CDR1 MNHNS and CDR2 SASEGT. The CDR3 has 13 residues.

V usage is TRBV15 and J usage is TRBJ2-3, with D unclear. Trimming left V 3 bases short and J 0 bases short, with 16 bases between. Germline V lookup: CDR1 LNHNV, CDR2 YYDKDF (reference sequence). This CDR3 has 17 residues. The CDR3 sequence: CATSRAPDFASTDTQYF. The CDR3 bases are TGTGCCACCAGCAGGGCCCCAGACTTTGCTAGCACAGATACGCAGTATTTT.

This clone has ten or more counts. CDR3 in DNA: TGTGCCAGCACGGTAGGGACAGGGTTTTTTGAAGAGACCCAGTACTTC. This codes for CASTVGTGFFEETQYF. The rearrangement links TRBV2 to TRBJ2-5; the match to TRBD1 covers 9 bases. Germline assignment: CDR1 SNHLY and CDR2 FYNNEI. V was clipped by 7 bases and J by 3 bases; unmatched bases: 12. The CDR3 length is 16 residues.